The 20 T cell receptor beta chains given below trace back to one sample, sequenced in a study of blood T cell repertoires in COVID-19. The method was immunoSEQ multiplex PCR; TCRdb's version includes in-frame clones alone and lacks a portion of them. Of more than 110,000 clones detected, around nine tenths appear once; the ten largest clones hold over 5%. The sequenced material came from peripheral blood. The receptors come from a human donor in a cohort sampled during active COVID-19.

The sample holds one count of this clone. The chain recombines TRBV6-1 with TRBJ2-5, with no clear D. The germline CDR1 and CDR2 sequences are MNHNS and SASEGT. The CDR3 extends over 12 amino acids. Trimming took 2 bases from V and 1 from J, leaving 2 bases between them. For the CDR3, the DNA is TGTGCCAGCAGTGAACTCCAAGAGACCCAGTACTTC. Translation gives CASSELQETQYF.

The gene calls are TRBV6-1 and TRBJ2-1; TRBD2 matches at 12 bases. V gave up 3 bases and J gave up 6 bases; unmatched junction bases: 6. Germline loops: CDR1 MNHNS, CDR2 SASEGT. The CDR3 length is 16 residues. The CDR3 DNA follows: TGTGCCAGCAGTGACCCGACTAGCGGGGGATTCAATGAGCAGTTCTTC. Translating it yields CASSDPTSGGFNEQFF.

V gene TRBV27 combines with J gene TRBJ1-4; 10 bases are shared with TRBD1. J was trimmed by 6 bases and V by 6 bases; bases with no gene match: 7. Germline CDR1 MNHEY, CDR2 SMNVEV (reference sequence). This CDR3 has 15 amino acids. The CDR3 is CASSLLGTGDEKLFF. CDR3 in DNA: TGTGCCAGCAGCTTGCTAGGGACAGGGGATGAAAAACTGTTTTTT.

The gene calls are TRBV19 and TRBJ1-2; D unclear. Trimming shortened V by 3 bases and J by 6 bases, and 17 bases separated the two germline ends. The CDR3 extends over 15 amino acids. Germline CDR1 reads LNHDA; CDR2 reads SQIVND (reference sequence). CDR3 protein: CASSIFGGIRHGYTF. For the CDR3, the DNA is TGTGCCAGTAGTATCTTTGGAGGGATCAGACATGGCTACACCTTC.

The chain is built from TRBV7-8 and TRBJ1-5; no reliable D call. CDR1 and CDR2 from the germline V gene are SGHVS and FQNEAQ. CDR3 length: 15 residues. Trimming removed 1 base from V and 0 bases from J, with 7 bases in between. CDR3 nucleotide sequence: TGTGCCAGCAGCTTAGGGGAGTATAGCAATCAGCCCCAGCATTTT. This translates into CASSLGEYSNQPQHF.

In its sample, this clone was seen many times. The genes are TRBV27 and TRBJ1-2, with TRBD1 matching 7 bases. The germline CDR1 and CDR2 sequences are MNHEY and SMNVEV (reference sequence). V was pared by 3 bases and J by 4 bases, with 14 bases of the junction left unmatched. The CDR3 length is 17 residues. CDR3: CASSLYGTGQPSYGYTF. In DNA, the CDR3 is TGTGCCAGCAGTTTGTACGGCACGGGACAGCCTAGCTATGGCTACACCTTC.

This chain links TRBV2 with TRBJ1-4; 7 bases fit TRBD1. The CDR3 loop spans 14 amino acids. Per germline, CDR1 SNHLY and CDR2 FYNNEI. V was pared by 5 bases and J by 5 bases, with 5 bases of the junction left unmatched. The CDR3 loop reads CASSLQGLNEKLFF. CDR3 sequence (DNA): TGTGCCAGCAGTCTACAGGGGCTGAATGAAAAACTGTTTTTT.

The rearrangement uses TRBV5-6 and TRBJ2-7; no reliable D call. CDR3 length equals 11 residues. Germline CDR1 SGHDT, CDR2 YYEEEE. Trimming took 2 bases from V and 7 from J, leaving 7 bases between them. The CDR3 protein is CASSLLTEQYF. The CDR3 DNA reads as TGTGCCAGCAGCTTACTAACGGAGCAGTACTTC.

This rearrangement joins TRBV2 to TRBJ1-5; no reliable D call. The CDR3 consists of 15 residues. The V gene's germline CDR1 is SNHLY and CDR2 FYNNEI. V lost 6 bases and J lost 2, with 14 bases in between. The CDR3 loop reads CASRPRLRGNQPQHF. The CDR3 nucleotides are TGTGCCAGCAGACCAAGGTTGAGGGGCAATCAGCCCCAGCATTTT.

CDR3 DNA: TGTGCCAGCAGCGTAGAAGGGGACAGGGGGGCCGGGGAGCTGTTTTTT. Encoded protein: CASSVEGDRGAGELFF. The chain uses TRBV9 and TRBJ2-2, with 11 positions matching TRBD1. The CDR3 is 16 residues long. Trimming cost V 0 bases and J 6 bases; bases outside gene matches: 4. Germline values: CDR1 SGDLS, CDR2 YYNGEE.

This clone was detected only a few times. J is TRBJ2-2 and V is TRBV30, with 7 bases identical to TRBD2. After removal of 0 bases from V and 1 base from J, the junction contained 14 bases not matched to a gene. The CDR3 covers 19 residues. Looked up from germline, CDR1 is GTSNPN and CDR2 is SVGIG (reference sequence). CDR3 bases: TGTGCCTGGAGTGTTGAGTATAGCCTGAGCGGGGAGAACACCGGGGAGCTGTTTTTT. This codes for CAWSVEYSLSGENTGELFF.

The gene calls are TRBV10-3 and TRBJ1-2; TRBD1 might be the D (5 bases). This CDR3 has 13 amino acids. Per the germline V gene, CDR1 is ENHRY and CDR2 is SYGVKD. V shed 7 bases and J shed 8 bases, with 17 bases lying between them. In DNA form, the CDR3 reads TGTGCCATCAATGGGGGAGGGTCAGAGGGCTACACCTTC. Encoded protein: CAINGGGSEGYTF.

The rearrangement links TRBV4-1 to TRBJ2-1; 7 positions match TRBD2. CDR1 is MGHRA, CDR2 YSYEKL, per germline. This CDR3 has 16 amino acids. After removal of 0 bases from V and 13 bases from J, the junction contained 15 bases not matched to a gene. The CDR3 is CASSQEGRLAVRGQFF. CDR3 DNA: TGCGCCAGCAGCCAAGAGGGAAGGCTAGCGGTTCGAGGCCAGTTCTTC.

The chain is built from TRBV9 and TRBJ1-1; 9 bases match TRBD1. There are 13 residues in the CDR3. Germline assignment: CDR1 SGDLS and CDR2 YYNGEE. J gave up 7 bases and V 3 bases, and 4 bases lay outside the gene matches. The CDR3 region has the DNA TGTGCCAGCAGCGCAACAGGGGGCGGTGAAGCTTTCTTT. Residues: CASSATGGGEAFF.

CDR3 loop: CASSLTGGGLSHGYTF. CDR3 in DNA: TGTGCCAGCAGTTTAACAGGGGGCGGATTGAGCCATGGCTACACCTTC. The chain combines TRBV28 with TRBJ1-2; 9 bases match TRBD1. V lost 2 bases, J lost 6 bases, and 10 bases stayed unmatched. CDR1 and CDR2 (germline): MDHEN, SYDVKM. The CDR3 consists of 16 residues.

The J gene is TRBJ1-1, the V gene TRBV4-2; the D is unclear. CDR1 is LGHNA, CDR2 YNFKEQ, per germline. Trimming stripped 4 bases from V and 1 base from J, with 10 bases between. The CDR3 has 14 amino acids. In DNA form, the CDR3 reads TGTGCCAGCAGCCCCACGGGATCGAACACTGAAGCTTTCTTT. Protein sequence: CASSPTGSNTEAFF.

V is TRBV2 and J is TRBJ2-4; TRBD1 matches at 9 bases. Germline V lookup: CDR1 SNHLY, CDR2 FYNNEI. V shed 8 bases, J shed 1 base, and the junction held 3 bases outside the gene matches. The CDR3 is 14 residues long. CDR3 amino acids: CASRQGEAKNIQYF. The DNA of the CDR3 is TGTGCCAGCCGACAGGGGGAGGCCAAAAACATTCAGTACTTC.

The J gene is TRBJ1-1, the V gene TRBV7-2; the D is unclear. CDR1 and CDR2 (germline): SGHTA, FQGNSA. Trimming took off 1 base at V and 1 base at J, with 10 bases between the two ends. CDR3 length: 15 residues. CDR3 DNA sequence: TGTGCCAGCAGCTTAGGGAGGGTAGCGAACACTGAAGCTTTCTTT. Translating it yields CASSLGRVANTEAFF.

This clone occurred once. V is TRBV27 and J is TRBJ2-3, with D perhaps matching TRBD1 (7 bases). The germline gives CDR1 MNHEY, CDR2 SMNVEV (reference sequence). This CDR3 comprises 15 residues. V was cut by 6 bases and J by 4 bases, with 17 bases left in between. The CDR3 region has the DNA TGTGCCAGCAGCCACAGGGGCGGAGGGGCAGATACGCAGTATTTT. Its translation: CASSHRGGGADTQYF.

The chain joins TRBV6-4 to TRBJ2-2; 8 positions agree with TRBD1. CDR1 is MRHNA and CDR2 is SNTAGT in the germline V gene. The V and J ends lost 4 bases and 4 bases, in that order; junction bases with no gene match: 8. This CDR3 spans 16 amino acids. The CDR3 sequence is CASSALDRGGTGELFF. DNA of the CDR3: TGTGCCAGCAGTGCCCTTGACAGGGGAGGCACCGGGGAGCTGTTTTTT.